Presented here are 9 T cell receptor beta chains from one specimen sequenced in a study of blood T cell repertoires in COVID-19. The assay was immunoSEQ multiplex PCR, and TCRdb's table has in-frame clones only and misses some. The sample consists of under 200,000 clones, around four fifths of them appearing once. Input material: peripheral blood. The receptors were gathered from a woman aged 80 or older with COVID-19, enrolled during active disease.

DNA for the CDR3: TGCGCCAGCAGCTCCGGGGGGACAGGGAACTATGGCTACACCTTC. It encodes CASSSGGTGNYGYTF. The rearrangement links TRBV5-1 to TRBJ1-2; 9 bases map to TRBD1. V dropped 3 bases and J dropped 2; count of bases not matched to a gene: 5. Per germline, CDR1 SGHRS and CDR2 YFSETQ. This CDR3 contains 15 residues.

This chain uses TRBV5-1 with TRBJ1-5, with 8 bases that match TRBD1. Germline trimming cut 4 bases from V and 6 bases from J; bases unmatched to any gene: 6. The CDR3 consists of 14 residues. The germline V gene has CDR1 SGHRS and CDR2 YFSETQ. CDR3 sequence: CASSPGQGGQPQHF. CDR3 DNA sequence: TGCGCCAGCAGCCCAGGACAGGGCGGTCAGCCCCAGCATTTT.

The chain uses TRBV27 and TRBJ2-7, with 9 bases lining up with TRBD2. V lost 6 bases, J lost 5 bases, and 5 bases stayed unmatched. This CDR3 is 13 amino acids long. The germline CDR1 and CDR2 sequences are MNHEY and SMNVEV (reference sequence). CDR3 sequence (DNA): TGTGCCAGCAGCCCGAGCGGGGGGAACGAGCAGTACTTC. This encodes CASSPSGGNEQYF.

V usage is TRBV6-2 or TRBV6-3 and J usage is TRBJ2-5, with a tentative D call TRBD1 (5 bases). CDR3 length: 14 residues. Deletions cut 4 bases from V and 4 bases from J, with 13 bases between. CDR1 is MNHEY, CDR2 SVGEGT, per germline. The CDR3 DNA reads TGTGCCAGCAGTTCCAGGGTTCTGCGAGAGACCCAGTACTTC. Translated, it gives CASSSRVLRETQYF.

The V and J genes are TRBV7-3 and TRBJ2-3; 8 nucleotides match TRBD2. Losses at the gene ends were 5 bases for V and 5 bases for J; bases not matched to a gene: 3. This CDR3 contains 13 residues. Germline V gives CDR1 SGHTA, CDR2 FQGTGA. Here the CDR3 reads CASSALAGDTQYF. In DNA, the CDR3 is TGTGCCAGCAGCGCTCTAGCGGGAGATACGCAGTATTTT.

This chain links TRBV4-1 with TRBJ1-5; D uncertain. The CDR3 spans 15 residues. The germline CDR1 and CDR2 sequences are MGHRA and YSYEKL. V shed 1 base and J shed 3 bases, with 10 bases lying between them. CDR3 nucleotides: TGCGCCAGCAGCCAAGGATGGGGAGACAATCAGCCCCAGCATTTT. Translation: CASSQGWGDNQPQHF.

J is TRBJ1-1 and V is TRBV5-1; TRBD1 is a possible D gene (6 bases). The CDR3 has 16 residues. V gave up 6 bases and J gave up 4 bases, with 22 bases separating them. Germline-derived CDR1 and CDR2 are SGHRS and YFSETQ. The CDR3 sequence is CASTDRAGGIGTEAFF. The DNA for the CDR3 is TGCGCCAGCACCGACCGGGCGGGGGGCATTGGCACTGAAGCTTTCTTT.

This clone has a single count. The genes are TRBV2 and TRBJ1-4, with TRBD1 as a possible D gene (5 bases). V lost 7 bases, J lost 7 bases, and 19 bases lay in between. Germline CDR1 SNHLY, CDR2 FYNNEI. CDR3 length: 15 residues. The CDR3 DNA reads TGTGCCAGCACCGATAGGGGCCTACGGAGTGAAAAACTGTTTTTT. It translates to CASTDRGLRSEKLFF. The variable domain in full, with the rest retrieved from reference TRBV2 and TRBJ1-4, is EPEVTQTPSHQVTQMGQEVILRCVPISNHLYFYWYRQILGQKVEFLVSFYNNEISEKSEIFDDQFSVERPDGSNFTLKIRSTKLEDSAMYFCASTDRGLRSEKLFFGSGTQLSVL.

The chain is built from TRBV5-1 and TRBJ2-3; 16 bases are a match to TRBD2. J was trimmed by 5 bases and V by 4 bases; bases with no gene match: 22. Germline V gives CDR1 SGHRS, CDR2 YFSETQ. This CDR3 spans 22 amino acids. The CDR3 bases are TGCGCCAGCAGCGCTGGACCGATGACACCCGGGACTAGCGGGGGGGCTGGAGATACGCAGTATTTT. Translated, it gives CASSAGPMTPGTSGGAGDTQYF.